This passage covers 9 T cell receptor beta chains from one sample sequenced in a study of graft-versus-host responses after intestinal transplantation. Produced via immunoSEQ multiplex PCR; TCRdb's table is partial and in-frame only. Of some 43,000 clones in the sample, around 96% were seen once. The sample in question was PBMCs, obtained approximately 360 days after intestinal transplant. The source is a human patient who received an intestinal transplant, so some T cells may come from the graft donor.

The J gene is TRBJ2-7, the V gene TRBV6-1, with a possible D match to TRBD1 (6 bases). V lost 2 bases and J 5 bases, leaving 16 bases between the germline ends. Per the germline V gene, CDR1 is MNHNS and CDR2 is SASEGT. The CDR3 loop spans 15 amino acids. The CDR3: CASSERGRGVNEQYF. The DNA of the CDR3 is TGTGCCAGCAGTGAAAGGGGCAGGGGAGTAAACGAGCAGTACTTC.

The chain carries TRBV7-9 and TRBJ1-2; 10 bases align to TRBD1. The CDR3 has 14 amino acids. Trimming removed 2 bases from V and 8 bases from J; junction bases left unmatched: 5. Per germline, CDR1 SEHNR and CDR2 FQNEAQ (reference sequence). The CDR3: CASSLRGQGYGYTF. CDR3 nucleotide sequence: TGTGCCAGCAGCTTAAGGGGACAGGGGTACGGCTACACCTTC.

The gene calls are TRBV7-6 and TRBJ2-7; D may be TRBD1 (6 bases). V lost 5 bases to trimming and J lost 3 bases, with 14 bases between them. CDR1 is SGHVS, CDR2 FNYEAQ, per germline. There are 14 residues in the CDR3. This chain's CDR3 is CASSLRTDFYEQYF. Here the CDR3 DNA reads TGTGCCAGCAGCCTTCGGACAGATTTCTACGAGCAGTACTTC.

The chain uses TRBV6-1 and TRBJ1-3; 8 bases match TRBD1. Germline V CDR1 and CDR2: MNHNS, SASEGT. This CDR3 has 14 residues. V dropped 4 bases and J dropped 4; count of bases not matched to a gene: 3. The CDR3 protein is CASSVTGVGNTIYF. As DNA, the CDR3 is TGTGCCAGCAGTGTGACAGGGGTCGGAAACACCATATATTTT.

The chain carries TRBV6-1 and TRBJ2-7, with D tentatively TRBD1 (6 bases). V lost 5 bases to trimming and J lost 3 bases, with 11 bases between them. This CDR3 has 13 amino acids. The germline gives CDR1 MNHNS, CDR2 SASEGT. As DNA, the CDR3 is TGTGCCAGCAGTAAGGGGGACGGCTACGAGCAGTACTTC. Translation gives CASSKGDGYEQYF.

The rearrangement joins TRBV5-1 to TRBJ1-1, with D unresolved. This CDR3 spans 10 amino acids. Germline V CDR1 and CDR2: SGHRS, YFSETQ. V was trimmed by 1 base and J by 5 bases, leaving 0 bases between them. DNA of the CDR3: TGCGCCAGCAGCTTGACTGAAGCTTTCTTT. The encoded protein is CASSLTEAFF.

This clone appeared a single time. The chain links TRBV4-1 to TRBJ2-3; 9 nucleotides agree with TRBD1. Germline CDR1 and CDR2: MGHRA and YSYEKL. The CDR3 is made up of 18 amino acids. V lost 1 base, J lost 2 bases, and 10 bases stayed unmatched. CDR3 sequence reads: CASSQARGTGRLTDTQYF. The CDR3 DNA reads as TGCGCCAGCAGCCAAGCAAGGGGGACAGGGCGCCTCACAGATACGCAGTATTTT.

The chain uses TRBV5-1 and TRBJ2-1; maybe TRBD1 (5 bases). CDR3 length: 14 amino acids. Trimming cost V 4 bases and J 6 bases, with 14 bases left between them. Germline V gene data show CDR1 as SGHRS and CDR2 as YFSETQ. CDR3 sequence: CASSPRQNSNEQFF. DNA of the CDR3: TGCGCCAGCAGCCCTCGACAGAATTCCAATGAGCAGTTCTTC.

V gene TRBV29-1 combines with J gene TRBJ2-1, with TRBD2 as a possible D gene (5 bases). The V gene's germline CDR1 is SQVTM and CDR2 ANQGSEA. The CDR3 extends over 13 amino acids. Trimming removed 4 bases from V and 6 bases from J, with 13 bases in between. This CDR3 reads CSVAGRLTNEQFF. The CDR3 coding sequence is TGCAGCGTTGCGGGGAGACTCACCAATGAGCAGTTCTTC.